The rows below give T cell receptor beta chains drawn from one sample of a study of CD8+ T cells in alopecia areata. Assay: immunoSEQ multiplex PCR; the TCRdb copy retains only in-frame clones and omits some. This sample has roughly 200,000 clones, with about 60% found just once. Sequences were derived from CD4+ T cells sorted from blood, sampled at week 4, from a patient treated with tofacitinib. The source is a human donor with alopecia areata. Each CDR3 is given with its conserved first and last residue. The order of the fields is D gene, J gene, V gene, CDR3 length, clone size, CDR3 protein, CDR3 DNA. The D gene is left open where the match is weak. The size entry is marked missing in some rows and otherwise reads once, few, many or a size class.

NA,TRBJ2-1,TRBV2,15,NA,CASSKQVSSYNEQFF,TGTGCCAGCAGCAAACAGGTCAGCTCCTACAATGAGCAGTTCTTC
TRBD2,TRBJ2-1,TRBV18,17,few,CASSPRGLAGSYNEQFF,TGTGCCAGCTCACCCCGAGGACTAGCGGGTTCCTACAATGAGCAGTTCTTC
TRBD1,TRBJ1-6,TRBV11-2,15,NA,CASSLEGTGSRSLHF,TGTGCCAGCAGCTTAGAGGGGACAGGGTCAAGATCCCTCCACTTT
TRBD1,TRBJ1-1,TRBV29-1,13,NA,CSVFDRVGTEAFF,TGCAGCGTTTTTGACAGGGTGGGCACTGAAGCTTTCTTT
TRBD1,TRBJ1-1,TRBV23-1,15,NA,CASSQPGQGETEAFF,TGCGCCAGCAGTCAACCCGGACAGGGAGAAACTGAAGCTTTCTTT
NA,TRBJ1-4,TRBV5-4,15,NA,CASSRATGTNEKLFF,TGTGCCAGCAGCCGAGCGACAGGAACTAATGAAAAACTGTTTTTT
TRBD1,TRBJ1-1,TRBV5-1,15,NA,CASSLGGTDNTEAFF,TGCGCCAGCAGCTTGGGAGGGACAGACAACACTGAAGCTTTCTTT
NA,TRBJ2-7,TRBV7-2,11,few,CASSFSYEQYF,TGTGCCAGCAGCTTCTCCTACGAGCAGTACTTC
NA,TRBJ1-1,TRBV5-1,13,NA,CASSRLMNTEAFF,TGCGCCAGCAGCCGGCTTATGAACACTGAAGCTTTCTTT
TRBD1,TRBJ1-5,TRBV7-2,14,once,CASSVTGDRQPQHF,TGTGCCAGCAGCGTGACAGGGGATCGGCAGCCCCAGCATTTT
TRBD1,TRBJ1-4,TRBV7-2,15,NA,CASSLGYRGQGKLFF,TGTGCCAGCAGCTTAGGGTACAGGGGGCAGGGAAAACTGTTTTTT
TRBD1,TRBJ2-2,TRBV30,14,NA,CAWSPTGEPGELFF,TGTGCCTGGAGTCCCACAGGGGAACCCGGGGAGCTGTTTTTT
NA,TRBJ1-5,TRBV5-1,14,NA,CASSLENPNQPQHF,TGCGCCAGCAGCTTGGAAAACCCAAATCAGCCCCAGCATTTT
NA,TRBJ1-1,TRBV30,12,NA,CAWSLGNTEAFF,TGTGCCTGGAGTTTGGGGAACACTGAAGCTTTCTTT
NA,TRBJ1-2,TRBV28,16,NA,CASSLRVRWTNYGYTF,TGTGCCAGCAGTTTAAGGGTGAGGTGGACTAACTATGGCTACACCTTC
TRBD2,TRBJ2-5,TRBV30,13,once,CAWKTSGQETQYF,TGTGCCTGGAAGACTAGCGGACAAGAGACCCAGTACTTC
NA,TRBJ2-1,TRBV5-6,13,NA,CASSFGAYNEQFF,TGTGCCAGCAGCTTCGGGGCCTACAATGAGCAGTTCTTC
NA,TRBJ2-1,TRBV29-1,13,NA,CSVVRSLNNEQFF,TGCAGCGTTGTAAGAAGCTTAAACAATGAGCAGTTCTTC
TRBD1,TRBJ1-5,TRBV30,12,NA,CAWGQGNQPQHF,TGTGCCTGGGGACAGGGAAATCAGCCCCAGCATTTT
NA,TRBJ2-7,TRBV10-3,16,NA,CAISEGNPHDLYEQYF,TGTGCCATCAGTGAAGGGAACCCTCACGATCTATACGAGCAGTACTTC
TRBD1,TRBJ2-1,TRBV19,13,NA,CASKGQLWDEQFF,TGTGCCAGTAAGGGACAGCTTTGGGATGAGCAGTTCTTC
NA,TRBJ2-7,TRBV4-3,15,NA,CASSQEAGQNYEQYF,TGCGCCAGCAGCCAAGAAGCCGGACAGAACTACGAGCAGTACTTC
TRBD1,TRBJ2-5,TRBV29-1,12,few,CSGYRGGETQYF,TGCAGCGGATACAGGGGCGGGGAGACCCAGTACTTC
TRBD2,TRBJ2-1,TRBV7-9,15,few,CASSPLAGVYNEQFF,TGTGCCAGCAGCCCACTAGCGGGAGTTTACAATGAGCAGTTCTTC
NA,TRBJ1-6,TRBV27,14,NA,CASSSGASNSPLHF,TGTGCCAGCAGTTCCGGGGCCAGCAATTCACCCCTCCACTTT
NA,TRBJ2-5,TRBV25-1,13,NA,CASRNRDVETQYF,TGTGCCAGCAGAAACCGGGACGTAGAGACCCAGTACTTC
TRBD1,TRBJ2-7,TRBV7-8,17,few,CASSLRSGTGASYEQYF,TGTGCCAGCAGCCTAAGGTCGGGGACAGGGGCTTCCTACGAGCAGTACTTC
TRBD2,TRBJ2-3,TRBV6-1,13,NA,CASSRGGTDTQYF,TGTGCCAGCTCCCGGGGGGGCACAGATACGCAGTATTTT
NA,TRBJ1-6,TRBV7-3,15,NA,CASSLRGRASSPLHF,TGTGCCAGCAGCTTAAGGGGCAGGGCCAGTTCACCCCTCCACTTT
NA,TRBJ1-5,TRBV4-2,13,NA,CASSPTTYQPQHF,TGTGCCAGCAGCCCAACCACTTATCAGCCCCAGCATTTT
NA,TRBJ1-2,TRBV4-1,15,NA,CASSPPRGNGHGYTF,TGCGCCAGCAGCCCGCCGCGGGGGAACGGCCATGGCTACACCTTC
NA,TRBJ1-5,TRBV28,14,NA,CASSGGWSNQPQHF,TGTGCCAGCAGTGGCGGGTGGTCCAATCAGCCCCAGCATTTT
TRBD2,TRBJ2-1,TRBV4-2,15,NA,CASSPGAGGPNEQFF,TGTGCCAGCAGCCCTGGGGCGGGGGGGCCGAATGAGCAGTTCTTC
NA,TRBJ2-4,TRBV7-9,14,NA,CASSVHREGNIQYF,TGTGCCAGCAGCGTACACAGGGAAGGGAACATTCAGTACTTC
TRBD2,TRBJ2-5,TRBV7-2,16,few,CASSLAVAGAAGTQYF,TGTGCCAGCAGCTTAGCGGTAGCGGGGGCGGCGGGGACCCAGTACTTC
NA,TRBJ2-5,TRBV29-1,12,few,CSVERGLGTQYF,TGCAGCGTTGAAAGGGGCCTAGGAACCCAGTACTTC
NA,TRBJ1-5,TRBV7-2,13,few,CASSLQGDQPQHF,TGTGCCAGCAGCTTACAGGGTGATCAGCCCCAGCATTTT
NA,TRBJ1-2,TRBV2,14,few,CASSEAARGGGYTF,TGTGCCAGCAGTGAAGCAGCGCGGGGTGGAGGCTACACCTTC
NA,TRBJ1-4,TRBV2,14,NA,CASSAGLANEKLFF,TGTGCCAGCAGTGCGGGATTGGCTAATGAAAAACTGTTTTTT
TRBD1,TRBJ1-2,TRBV15,15,once,CATSRDLAGQGNYTF,TGTGCCACCAGCAGAGATCTAGCGGGACAGGGGAACTACACCTTC
NA,TRBJ2-3,TRBV4-3,16,NA,CASSRNYGGQTDTQYF,TGCGCCAGCAGCCGGAACTACGGGGGGCAAACAGATACGCAGTATTTT
NA,TRBJ2-2,TRBV4-2,17,NA,CASSQDRGGPNTGELFF,TGTGCCAGCAGCCAAGATCGAGGGGGGCCGAACACCGGGGAGCTGTTTTTT
TRBD1,TRBJ1-4,TRBV19,14,few,CATGQGRTNEKLFF,TGTGCCACCGGACAGGGACGGACTAATGAAAAACTGTTTTTT
NA,TRBJ2-6,TRBV29-1,15,few,CSVLAKGSGANVLTF,TGCAGCGTTCTTGCCAAGGGGTCTGGGGCCAACGTCCTGACTTTC
NA,TRBJ2-5,TRBV29-1,14,NA,CSVEVDRSGETQYF,TGCAGCGTTGAGGTCGACAGATCGGGGGAGACCCAGTACTTC
TRBD1,TRBJ1-6,TRBV18,14,NA,CASSPGQVDSPLHF,TGTGCCAGCTCACCTGGACAGGTTGATTCACCCCTCCACTTT
TRBD1,TRBJ2-7,TRBV5-6,13,NA,CASRETGNHEQYF,TGTGCCAGCAGAGAGACAGGGAACCACGAGCAGTACTTC